The 27 T cell receptor beta chains listed next were all sequenced from one sample in a study of blood T cells in healthy people across ages. Together with a sample-barcoded 5' primer, a J-beta primer mix was included in a second PCR lasting roughly 6 to 12 cycles. TCRdb itself ran the 5' RACE reads through MiXCR, one entry per CDR3 protein. Among some 1.6 million distinct CDR3 sequences listed, roughly a third were seen once. The sequenced material came from blood. These TCRs come from a woman in her 30s in good health.

This clonotype was observed a few times. This chain links TRBV7-9 with TRBJ1-4; 10 bases agree with TRBD1. CDR3 size: 19 residues. Germline lookup yields CDR1 SEHNR and CDR2 FQNEAQ (reference sequence). J was trimmed by 0 bases and V by 4 bases; bases with no gene match: 11. CDR3 bases: TGTGCCAGCAGCTCCTCCATTTGGGGACAGGGGTCAACTAATGAAAAACTGTTTTTT. This encodes CASSSSIWGQGSTNEKLFF.

Only a few counts were recorded for this clonotype. The chain recombines TRBV10-2 with TRBJ1-2; the match to TRBD1 covers 9 bases. Losses at the gene ends were 3 bases for V and 5 bases for J; bases not matched to a gene: 1. The CDR3 has 13 amino acids. Germline V CDR1 and CDR2: WSHSY, SAAADI. The CDR3 DNA follows: TGCGCCAGCAGTGAACAGGGGGCGTATGGCTACACCTTC. Translating gives CASSEQGAYGYTF.

V gene TRBV4-1 combines with J gene TRBJ1-6; no firm D call. The CDR3 has 14 amino acids. The ends were cut back, 3 bases at V and 10 bases at J, with 13 bases in the middle. Germline V CDR1 and CDR2: MGHRA, YSYEKL. The CDR3 DNA sequence: TGCGCCAGCAGCCACGGGTCCTCGGAATCACCCCTCCACTTT. Protein product: CASSHGSSESPLHF.

There are many counts of this clonotype. This sequence joins TRBV11-2 and TRBJ2-7; D is uncertain. Germline V lookup: CDR1 SGHAT, CDR2 FQNNGV. The CDR3 consists of 14 residues. V lost 0 bases and J 5 bases, leaving 11 bases between the germline ends. The CDR3: CASSLEGLCHEQYF. The DNA for the CDR3 is TGTGCCAGCAGCTTAGAAGGATTGTGCCACGAGCAGTACTTC.

The chain combines TRBV20-1 with TRBJ2-1; TRBD1 matches 11 bases. The length of the CDR3 is 16 residues. V was pared by 6 bases and J by 7 bases, with 14 bases of the junction left unmatched. The germline V gene encodes CDR1 DFQATT and CDR2 SNEGSKA (reference sequence). The CDR3 region is CSAERPVGQGGNEQFF. CDR3 sequence (DNA): TGCAGTGCCGAGCGCCCAGTGGGACAGGGGGGTAATGAGCAGTTCTTC.

This clonotype turned up a few times. V and J are TRBV20-1 and TRBJ2-1, with D possibly being TRBD2 (5 bases). CDR1 and CDR2 (germline): DFQATT, SNEGSKA (reference sequence). This CDR3 is 15 amino acids long. V lost 1 base, J lost 5 bases, and 15 bases lay in between. The CDR3 sequence: CSARVKVTIDNEQFF. DNA for the CDR3: TGCAGTGCTAGAGTTAAGGTGACTATCGACAATGAGCAGTTCTTC.

Only a few counts were recorded for this clonotype. CDR3 amino acids: CASSGLYSYEQYF. For the CDR3, the DNA is TGTGCCTCCTCGGGCCTCTACTCCTACGAGCAGTACTTC. The V gene is TRBV6-5, the J gene TRBJ2-7; no definite D call. V lost 11 bases and J 0 bases, leaving 14 bases between the germline ends. CDR1 and CDR2 (germline): MNHEY, SVGAGI. This CDR3 region has 13 residues.

V usage is TRBV30 and J usage is TRBJ1-1; weak D call: TRBD1 (6 bases). Trimming took off 2 bases at V and 5 bases at J, with 18 bases between the two ends. In germline, CDR1 is GTSNPN, CDR2 SVGIG (reference sequence). CDR3 length equals 15 residues. The CDR3 sequence is CAWSPWGLGTTEAFF. In DNA, the CDR3 is TGTGCCTGGAGTCCCTGGGGGCTGGGGACGACTGAAGCTTTCTTT. Full variable domain (outside the CDR3, taken from reference TRBV30 and TRBJ1-1): SQTIHQWPATLVQPVGSPLSLECTVEGTSNPNLYWYRQAAGRGLQLLFYSVGIGQISSEVPQNLSASRPQDRQFILSSKKLLLSDSGFYLCAWSPWGLGTTEAFFGQGTRLTVV.

Concerning this clonotype: A junction end diverges from the germline sequence, so it may reflect a read error. This rearrangement joins TRBV4-1 to TRBJ2-3; a possible D gene is TRBD1 (6 bases). The CDR3 has 16 amino acids. Germline values: CDR1 MGHRA, CDR2 YSYEKL. This CDR3 is CTSSQRGGESTDTQYF. The CDR3, as DNA: TGCACCAGCAGCCAACGAGGGGGAGAGTCCACAGATACGCAGTATTTT.

This clonotype came up a few times. This chain links TRBV12-3 or TRBV12-4 with TRBJ2-7, with a weak D call TRBD2 (5 bases). There are 13 residues in the CDR3. V lost 3 bases and J 3 bases, leaving 9 bases between the germline ends. The CDR3 nucleotides read TGTGCCAGCAGTTTCGGGGTTTTCTACGAGCAGTACTTC. Protein product: CASSFGVFYEQYF.

A few counts support this clonotype. This sequence joins TRBV5-1 and TRBJ1-1; unclear D gene. Germline values: CDR1 SGHRS, CDR2 YFSETQ. Trimming stripped 4 bases from V and 3 bases from J, with 13 bases between. The CDR3 is 14 amino acids. CDR3: CASSQTDGYTEAFF. CDR3 DNA: TGCGCCAGCAGCCAAACGGACGGATACACTGAAGCTTTCTTT. The variable domain in full, with the rest retrieved from reference TRBV5-1 and TRBJ1-1, is KAGVTQTPRYLIKTRGQQVTLSCSPISGHRSVSWYQQTPGQGLQFLFEYFSETQRNKGNFPGRFSGRQFSNSRSEMNVSTLELGDSALYLCASSQTDGYTEAFFGQGTRLTVV.

This rearrangement joins TRBV7-8 to TRBJ2-7, with 9 bases aligning to TRBD2. The CDR3 spans 16 residues. Trimming at V came to 5 bases and at J to 7 bases, leaving 15 bases not matched to a gene. Germline V CDR1 and CDR2: SGHVS, FQNEAQ. The CDR3 loop reads CASSPQAGGTHNEQYF. The CDR3 nucleotides read TGTGCCAGCAGCCCACAAGCGGGAGGAACTCACAATGAGCAGTACTTC.

This clonotype was recorded many times. The rearrangement joins TRBV7-2 to TRBJ2-3; possibly TRBD2 for D (5 bases). The germline V gene encodes CDR1 SGHTA and CDR2 FQGNSA. Trimming removed 5 bases at V and 2 bases at J, with 14 bases between. The CDR3 runs 15 residues. The CDR3 spells CASSATGSDTDTQYF. The CDR3 coding sequence is TGTGCCAGCAGCGCAACGGGATCCGACACAGATACGCAGTATTTT.

This clonotype is labeled medium-sized. The chain uses TRBV20-1 and TRBJ2-7; D might be TRBD2 (5 bases). Germline CDR1 DFQATT, CDR2 SNEGSKA (reference sequence). This CDR3 comprises 14 residues. V was trimmed by 2 bases and J by 6 bases, leaving 17 bases between them. The CDR3 nucleotides read TGCAGTGCTAGAACCGGGGATTCGTTCTCCGAGCAGTACTTC. It codes for CSARTGDSFSEQYF.

This sequence joins TRBV30 and TRBJ2-5; TRBD2 aligns across 8 bases. There are 15 residues in the CDR3. Germline assignment: CDR1 GTSNPN and CDR2 SVGIG (reference sequence). V lost 1 base to trimming and J lost 5 bases; unmatched junction nucleotides: 9. CDR3 DNA: TGTGCCTGGAGTGATCCGGGGACTAGTTGGGAGACCCAGTACTTC. Protein: CAWSDPGTSWETQYF.

This clonotype has at least ten counts. This chain links TRBV29-1 with TRBJ2-1; D is perhaps TRBD2 (5 bases). The CDR3 covers 14 residues. V was cut by 7 bases and J by 9 bases, with 22 bases left in between. Per the germline V gene, CDR1 is SQVTM and CDR2 is ANQGSEA. The CDR3 DNA reads TGCAGCGCGGCCACTAGTACTGGGGTGAGTGAGCAGTTCTTC. As protein: CSAATSTGVSEQFF.

In its sample, this clonotype was seen a few times. The genes are TRBV6-6 and TRBJ2-5; no clear D. The CDR3 covers 13 residues. The germline V gene has CDR1 MNHNY and CDR2 SVGAGI (reference sequence). The ends were cut back, 2 bases at V and 5 bases at J, with 9 bases in the middle. Here the CDR3 reads CASSYAADETQYF. The CDR3 DNA reads as TGTGCCAGCAGTTACGCTGCGGACGAGACCCAGTACTTC.

This clonotype was found once. V usage is TRBV6-1 and J usage is TRBJ2-7, with D possibly TRBD2 on 6 matching bases. The ends were cut back, 6 bases at V and 0 bases at J, with 21 bases in the middle. The CDR3 extends over 17 amino acids. The V gene's germline CDR1 is MNHNS and CDR2 SASEGT. The CDR3 reads CASSVDDLGLSSYEQYF. CDR3 coding DNA: TGTGCCAGCAGCGTTGACGATTTGGGACTGAGCTCCTACGAGCAGTACTTC.

The gene calls are TRBV20-1 and TRBJ1-1; no reliable D call. The germline gives CDR1 DFQATT, CDR2 SNEGSKA (reference sequence). Between the trimmed V and J ends, which lost 1 base and 1 base, there was a span of 7 bases. There are 13 residues in the CDR3. CDR3 sequence (DNA): TGCAGTGCTAGAGTCCCCCCGAACACTGAAGCTTTCTTT. Protein product: CSARVPPNTEAFF.

This clonotype appeared many times. CDR3 DNA: TGCAGCGTTGAGAGTTTGGGCCCAGAGACCCAGTACTTC. Encoded protein: CSVESLGPETQYF. The chain carries TRBV29-1 and TRBJ2-5; the D is unclear. The CDR3 sequence is 13 residues long. V shed 3 bases and J shed 4 bases, with 12 bases lying between them. The V gene's germline CDR1 is SQVTM and CDR2 ANQGSEA.

The chain has TRBV3-1 and TRBJ1-6, with D possibly being TRBD1 (6 bases). The CDR3 sequence is 17 residues long. Germline V gives CDR1 LGHDT, CDR2 YNNKEL (reference sequence). The ends were cut back, 5 bases at V and 6 bases at J, with 20 bases in the middle. CDR3 bases: TGTGCCAGCAGCACGCCGGGACATCGACTTTTTAATTCACCCCTCCACTTT. Its protein is CASSTPGHRLFNSPLHF.

V usage is TRBV28 and J usage is TRBJ2-3; the match to TRBD2 covers 14 bases. The CDR3 covers 17 residues. J lost 4 bases, V lost 3 bases, and 6 bases had no gene match. Germline CDR1 MDHEN, CDR2 SYDVKM. CDR3 sequence reads: CASSFRLAGGPADTQYF. The CDR3, as DNA: TGTGCCAGCAGTTTTAGACTAGCGGGAGGGCCCGCAGATACGCAGTATTTT.

Concerning this clonotype: Sequence at one end of the junction differs from germline and may be a read error. CDR3 in amino acids: CAGSSGAPPYEQYF. The CDR3 DNA follows: TGTGCCGGCAGTTCAGGGGCCCCCCCCTACGAGCAGTACTTC. This chain uses TRBV28 with TRBJ2-7; tentative D call: TRBD1 (6 bases). Germline V gene lookup returns CDR1 MDHEN and CDR2 SYDVKM. The CDR3 covers 14 residues.

Turning to this clonotype: A much larger clone is a single base away; this may be a read error. This sequence joins TRBV27 and TRBJ2-7; D perhaps matches TRBD2 (5 bases). Germline V lookup: CDR1 MNHEY, CDR2 SMNVEV (reference sequence). The CDR3 runs to 14 residues. V lost 3 bases, J lost 3 bases, and 12 bases lay in between. This chain's CDR3 is CASSLENGGYEQYF. For the CDR3, the DNA is TGTGCCAGCAGTTTGGAGAATGGAGGCTACGAGCAGTACTTC.

The chain has TRBV29-1 and TRBJ2-5; 12 bases agree with TRBD2. Per the germline V gene, CDR1 is SQVTM and CDR2 is ANQGSEA. The CDR3 runs 15 residues. V gave up 2 bases and J gave up 7 bases; unmatched junction bases: 8. CDR3 bases: TGCAGCGTTGAAAGTCTAGCGGGGGGGGTGAGGACCCAGTACTTC. Protein product: CSVESLAGGVRTQYF.

The rearrangement links TRBV6-6 to TRBJ2-1; TRBD1 agrees at 8 bases. Germline assignment: CDR1 MNHNY and CDR2 SVGAGI (reference sequence). This CDR3 has 15 residues. V lost 3 bases, J lost 5 bases, and 6 bases stayed unmatched. CDR3: CASSYVRGQDNEQFF. CDR3 DNA: TGTGCCAGCAGTTATGTACGGGGACAGGACAATGAGCAGTTCTTC.

The chain's CDR3 is CASAGTSGRGADTQYF. The CDR3 nucleotides read TGTGCCAGCGCTGGGACTAGCGGGAGAGGCGCAGATACGCAGTATTTT. This chain connects TRBV28 to TRBJ2-3, with 14 bases fitting TRBD2. Germline V lookup: CDR1 MDHEN, CDR2 SYDVKM. The V and J ends lost 8 bases and 4 bases, in that order; junction bases with no gene match: 8. This CDR3 is built from 16 residues.